The next 8 T cell receptor beta chains were all read from a single sample in a study of blood T cells in healthy people across ages. The authors ran a second PCR of roughly 6 to 11 cycles using a sample-barcoded 5' primer and a J-beta primer mix. TCRdb redid the calling of the 5' RACE reads with MiXCR, one entry per CDR3 protein. The top ten clones hold less than 8% of a sample with 1.5 million or so distinct CDR3 sequences, roughly 40% of them seen once. The specimen was blood. The receptor set was obtained from a woman aged 18 to 35 in good health.

This clonotype was seen a single time. This chain connects TRBV6-2 or TRBV6-3 to TRBJ2-7; possibly TRBD2 for D (6 bases). V was trimmed by 6 bases and J by 3 bases, leaving 18 bases between them. Germline-derived CDR1 and CDR2 are MNHEY and SVGEGT. The CDR3 has 15 amino acids. CDR3 sequence (DNA): TGTGCCAGCAGACCCGTAGCGGAAGGGTTCTACGAGCAGTACTTC. Its protein is CASRPVAEGFYEQYF.

The chain links TRBV6-1 to TRBJ2-7; 10 positions match TRBD1. Near its end, the DNA agrees better with TRBJ2-5, so the J call may be wrong. Germline CDR1 is MNHNS and CDR2 is SASEGT. The length of the CDR3 is 15 residues. The CDR3 sequence is CASTTGQGIMETQYF. The CDR3 region has the DNA TGTGCCAGCACCACGGGACAGGGGATTATGGAGACCCAGTACTTC.

This chain uses TRBV20-1 with TRBJ1-4; D might be TRBD1 (6 bases). Germline CDR1 reads DFQATT; CDR2 reads SNEGSKA (reference sequence). V gave up 7 bases and J gave up 8 bases, with 20 bases separating them. The CDR3 is 14 residues long. CDR3 in amino acids: CSVPSTGSGEKLFF. The CDR3 region has the DNA TGCAGTGTTCCTTCAACAGGGTCGGGAGAAAAACTGTTTTTT.

This clonotype was seen a handful of times. The V and J genes are TRBV4-2 and TRBJ2-5; D is perhaps TRBD1 (5 bases). This CDR3 region has 16 residues. Germline assignment: CDR1 LGHNA and CDR2 YNFKEQ. The V and J ends lost 1 base and 4 bases respectively, with 16 bases between them. Written as DNA, the CDR3 is TGTGCCAGCAGCCAAGTAGCTGGGGCTCTGGGAGAGACCCAGTACTTC. Protein product: CASSQVAGALGETQYF.

The count of this clonotype is one. The V call is TRBV29-1, the J call TRBJ1-2, with 7 bases fitting TRBD1. Trimming removed 6 bases from V and 1 base from J; junction bases left unmatched: 8. Germline V gene lookup returns CDR1 SQVTM and CDR2 ANQGSEA. This CDR3 region has 14 residues. The CDR3 DNA is TGCAGCGTGGCTGACAGGGCGGTTAACTATGGCTACACCTTC. This encodes CSVADRAVNYGYTF.

V usage is TRBV28 and J usage is TRBJ1-2; TRBD1 matches at 7 bases. Per the germline V gene, CDR1 is MDHEN and CDR2 is SYDVKM. The CDR3 runs to 15 residues. The junction had 11 bases not matched to a gene; V was cut back by 6 bases and J by 4 bases. DNA of the CDR3: TGTGCCAGCAGCCGACCCGACAGGGCTTTCTATGGCTACACCTTC. Its protein product is CASSRPDRAFYGYTF.

This clonotype showed up just a few times. The V gene is TRBV7-6, the J gene TRBJ2-7; 7 bases are shared with TRBD1. The CDR3 totals 13 residues. Germline loops: CDR1 SGHVS, CDR2 FNYEAQ. With V trimmed by 4 bases and J by 6 bases, 6 bases remained unmatched. Here the CDR3 reads CASSSFRDSEQYF. The CDR3 DNA reads as TGTGCCAGCAGCTCATTTCGGGACAGCGAGCAGTACTTC.

This clonotype was recorded a few times. The chain is built from TRBV9 and TRBJ2-7, with D perhaps assigned TRBD1 or TRBD2 (5 bases each). Germline CDR1 reads SGDLS; CDR2 reads YYNGEE. The CDR3 consists of 14 residues. The V and J ends lost 0 bases and 3 bases respectively, with 10 bases between them. The CDR3 region is CASSVDEGNYEQYF. In nucleotides, the CDR3 is TGTGCCAGCAGCGTAGATGAGGGGAACTACGAGCAGTACTTC.